The next 8 T cell receptor beta chains were all read from a single sample in a study of T cells in Graves' hyperthyroidism and ophthalmopathy. Using RNA transcripts as the source, TCR beta CDR3 regions were amplified. The primer set for the first-round RT-PCR of the TCR CDR3 was HTBI. MiXCR was run by TCRdb on the multiplex PCR reads, yielding one entry per CDR3 protein. The repertoire has 450,000 to 650,000 distinct CDR3 sequences, less than 25% of them found once; the top ten carry 26%. Sequenced sample: blood. Every receptor here comes from a man younger than 35 with Graves' hyperthyroidism.

This clonotype was recorded at least ten times. This chain links TRBV7-2 with TRBJ1-2; D gene uncertain. The CDR3 has 12 residues. Trimming stripped 2 bases from V and 4 bases from J, with 5 bases between. The germline CDR1 and CDR2 sequences are SGHTA and FQGNSA. The CDR3 region is CASSLYSYGYTF. DNA for the CDR3: TGTGCCAGCAGCTTATACAGCTATGGCTACACCTTC.

This chain connects TRBV28 to TRBJ1-5, with a weak D call TRBD1 (6 bases). Looked up from germline, CDR1 is MDHEN and CDR2 is SYDVKM. The CDR3 totals 18 residues. The CDR3 DNA reads as TGTTCCGGCAGTTTCGGCAGGGGCGACCTTTATAGCAATCAGCCCCAGCATTTT. Its translation is CSGSFGRGDLYSNQPQHF.

This clonotype has a count of ten or more. This chain links TRBV9 with TRBJ1-1; TRBD1 aligns across 9 bases. Germline V gene sequence: CDR1 SGDLS, CDR2 YYNGEE. This CDR3 has 14 amino acids. V trimming: 3 bases; J trimming: 7 bases; junction bases outside the gene matches: 7. The DNA of the CDR3 is TGTGCCAGCAGCGCGGACAGGGGAATCGATGAAGCTTTCTTT. This sequence encodes CASSADRGIDEAFF.

This clonotype was seen only once. This may be a read error, as it is one base from a much larger clone. The genes are TRBV5-1 and TRBJ1-2; D is unclear. V lost 0 bases and J 5 bases, leaving 11 bases between the germline ends. The CDR3 covers 14 residues. Germline values: CDR1 SGHRS, CDR2 YFSETQ. The CDR3 loop is CASSLDPDLYGYTF. CDR3 nucleotides: TGCGCCAGCAGCTTGGATCCAGATCTATATGGCTACACCTTC.

This clonotype was observed a handful of times. The genes are TRBV28 and TRBJ1-5; D uncertain. Germline assignment: CDR1 MDHEN and CDR2 SYDVKM. V was cut by 3 bases and J by 0 bases, with 9 bases left in between. This CDR3 region has 15 residues. DNA of the CDR3: TGTGCCAGCAGTTTGTGGCAGGTTAGCAATCAGCCCCAGCATTTT. It is translated as CASSLWQVSNQPQHF.

This clonotype occurred a few times. A much larger clone differs by one base, so this may be a read error. This rearrangement joins TRBV29-1 to TRBJ1-1; no reliable D call. The CDR3 sequence is 12 residues long. Germline V gene sequence: CDR1 SQVTM, CDR2 ANQGSEA. The CDR3 coding sequence is TGCAGCGTACCCCAGCTGAGTGCTGAAGCTTGCTTT. It translates to CSVPQLSAEACF.

The V call is TRBV5-5, the J call TRBJ2-4, with TRBD2 as a possible D gene (5 bases). V was cut by 3 bases and J by 8 bases, with 15 bases left in between. The germline V gene encodes CDR1 SGHKS and CDR2 YYEKEE (reference sequence). This CDR3 is 14 amino acids long. This CDR3 reads CASSSWRNIDIQYF. DNA for the CDR3: TGTGCCAGCAGCTCGTGGAGGAATATAGACATTCAGTACTTC.

This CDR3 reads CASGLVSGAVSGYTF. The CDR3 coding sequence is TGTGCTAGTGGTTTGGTATCGGGCGCGGTGTCCGGCTACACCTTC. The chain combines TRBV12-5 with TRBJ1-2; D unclear. Trimming left V 0 bases short and J 8 bases short, with 16 bases between. The CDR3 extends over 15 amino acids. Germline V gene data show CDR1 as LGHNT and CDR2 as FRNRAP.